The rows below give T cell receptor beta chains drawn from one sample of a study of CD8 T cells in Susac syndrome. TCRdb processed the immunoSEQ multiplex PCR reads anew with MiXCR; each CDR3 protein has one entry. The profile shows approximately 160,000 distinct CDR3 sequences, approximately 90% of them singletons. Sequencing was carried out using CD4+ T cells from PBMCs. The receptors stem from a human donor in good health. Both conserved end residues are part of each CDR3. The D gene is left open where the match is weak. For some rows the clone size is stated as once, few or many, or as a class when expanded; others skip it.

d_call	j_call	v_call	cdr3_length	clone_size	cdr3_nt	cdr3_aa
TRBD2	TRBJ2-1	TRBV2	14	once	TGTGCCAGCAGACTAGCGGGAAGAGGCGATGAGCAGTTCTTC	CASRLAGRGDEQFF
TRBD2	TRBJ2-1	TRBV5-6	18	-	TGTGCCAGCAGCTTGTGGACTAGCGGGGTCCTCTCCTACAATGAGCAGTTCTTC	CASSLWTSGVLSYNEQFF
-	TRBJ2-7	TRBV5-1	14	-	TGCGCCAGCACTAAGGGCGGAGACTCCTACGAGCAGTACTTC	CASTKGGDSYEQYF
-	TRBJ1-5	TRBV7-2	13	-	TGTGCCAGCAGCTTAACAGGGTTTCAGCCCCAGCATTTT	CASSLTGFQPQHF
-	TRBJ2-1	TRBV3-1	12	-	TGTGCCAGCAGCCAAGTTTCTAATGAGCAGTTCTTC	CASSQVSNEQFF
-	TRBJ2-7	TRBV6-5	15	few	TGTGCCAGCAGTTACGGTGCCGGGGTATCCTACGAGCAGTACTTC	CASSYGAGVSYEQYF
TRBD1	TRBJ1-1	TRBV5-1	15	-	TGCGCCAGCAGCTTGGGGGACAGCGTGAACACTGAAGCTTTCTTT	CASSLGDSVNTEAFF
TRBD1	TRBJ1-6	TRBV29-1	14	-	TGCAGCGTTTCCACCGGGACAGGAAATTCACCCCTCCACTTT	CSVSTGTGNSPLHF
-	TRBJ2-1	TRBV5-6	13	-	TGTGCCAGCAGCCCACCATGGGGGGATGAGCAGTTCTTC	CASSPPWGDEQFF
TRBD2	TRBJ2-5	TRBV12-3/TRBV12-4	17	few	TGTGCCAGCAGGCTAAGGACTAGCGAGACGTACCAAGAGACCCAGTACTTC	CASRLRTSETYQETQYF
TRBD1	TRBJ1-4	TRBV7-2	14	-	TGTGCCAGCAGCGGGGAGACAGGGAACGAAAAACTGTTTTTT	CASSGETGNEKLFF
-	TRBJ2-1	TRBV25-1	13	-	TGTGCCAGCAGTGTTCGATTGGGGAATGAGCAGTTCTTC	CASSVRLGNEQFF
-	TRBJ1-1	TRBV5-6	14	-	TGTGCCAGCAGCGCAAGGACAGAGAACACTGAAGCTTTCTTT	CASSARTENTEAFF
-	TRBJ2-6	TRBV21-1	17	-	TGTGCCAGCAGCAAAGCGAAGGGGAAAGGTGGGGCCAACGTCCTGACTTTC	CASSKAKGKGGANVLTF
TRBD1	TRBJ2-5	TRBV7-9	14	-	TGTGCCAGCAGCCTGACAGGGGCAGCAGAGACCCAGTACTTC	CASSLTGAAETQYF
-	TRBJ2-7	TRBV12-3/TRBV12-4	18	-	TGTGCCAGCAGTTTGGGACCGTACAGGTCAGCTCGCAGCTACGAGCAGTACTTC	CASSLGPYRSARSYEQYF
TRBD1	TRBJ2-3	TRBV29-1	14	-	TGCAGCGTTACCGGGACAGGGGGCACAGATACGCAGTATTTT	CSVTGTGGTDTQYF
-	TRBJ2-5	TRBV29-1	13	-	TGCAGCGTTGACGGGGCCCTTGGGGAGACCCAGTACTTC	CSVDGALGETQYF
-	TRBJ2-7	TRBV20-1	14	-	TGCAGTGCTAGAGACTACGGGGCCACAGGGGAGCAGTACTTC	CSARDYGATGEQYF
TRBD2	TRBJ2-7	TRBV14	13	few	TGTGCCAGCAGCGCTAGCGGGGCGAGGGAGCAGTACTTC	CASSASGAREQYF
-	TRBJ2-3	TRBV3-1	14	-	TGTGCCAGCAGCCGATCCTTTGCGGCAGATACGCAGTATTTT	CASSRSFAADTQYF
-	TRBJ2-6	TRBV4-3	12	-	TGCGCCAGCAGCCAAGACGCCAACGTCCTGACTTTC	CASSQDANVLTF
-	TRBJ2-7	TRBV30	13	-	TGTGCCTATGGAGGGGGCCCTTCCTACGAGCAGTACTTC	CAYGGGPSYEQYF
TRBD2	TRBJ2-5	TRBV7-9	16	once	TGTGCCAGCAGCACGTCGCCTAGCGGGGGGTTTGAGACCCAGTACTTC	CASSTSPSGGFETQYF
-	TRBJ2-5	TRBV4-3	15	-	TGCGCCAGCAGCCAGATACAGGGTGGGGGCGGAGGCCAGTACTTC	CASSQIQGGGGGQYF
TRBD1	TRBJ1-1	TRBV5-1	14	-	TGCGCCAGCAGCCCCGGGACAGGGAGTCCGGTAGCTTTCTTT	CASSPGTGSPVAFF
-	TRBJ1-1	TRBV7-9	15	-	TGTGCCAGCAGCGACGCACGGCAGGGCAACACTGAAGCTTTCTTT	CASSDARQGNTEAFF
-	TRBJ2-1	TRBV6-2/TRBV6-3	16	-	TGTGCCAGCAGTTATGGAGGGGGGACCTCCTACAATGAGCAGTTCTTC	CASSYGGGTSYNEQFF
TRBD2	TRBJ2-6	TRBV30	15	-	TGTGCCTGGAGTACGGGGGGAAGTGGGGCCAACGTCCTGACTTTC	CAWSTGGSGANVLTF
-	TRBJ2-5	TRBV24-1	13	-	TGTGCCACCAGTGTGGACCCAAACTCGTACCAGTACTTC	CATSVDPNSYQYF
TRBD1	TRBJ1-2	TRBV6-5	13	-	TGTGCCAGCAGCCGAGGACAGGGGGCTGGCTACACCTTC	CASSRGQGAGYTF
-	TRBJ2-5	TRBV2	13	-	TGTGCCAGCAGTGAGAATGCGGCGCCGACCCAGTACTTC	CASSENAAPTQYF
-	TRBJ1-1	TRBV7-2	15	-	TGTGCCAGCAGCTTTCCGAAGACAGTAAACACTGAAGCTTTCTTT	CASSFPKTVNTEAFF
TRBD2	TRBJ2-5	TRBV23-1	13	-	TGCGCCTGCAAGCGGGAGAGGAAAGAGACCCAGTACTTC	CACKRERKETQYF
-	TRBJ1-2	TRBV28	12	-	TGTGCCAGCAGTCAGCGGAACTATGGCTACACCTTC	CASSQRNYGYTF
-	TRBJ1-6	TRBV3-1	16	-	TGTGCCAGCAGCCATCTTGTACAGGGCTATAATTCACCCCTCCACTTT	CASSHLVQGYNSPLHF
TRBD2	TRBJ2-7	TRBV6-1	18	-	TGTGCCAGCAGGGGGGGGGTAGGGCCGAAGCGGGTCCCTTACGAGCAGTACTTC	CASRGGVGPKRVPYEQYF
TRBD2	TRBJ2-1	TRBV19	17	-	TGTGCCAGTAGTTCCCAACCCACTAGCGGGAGAGGGAATGAGCAGTTCTTC	CASSSQPTSGRGNEQFF
TRBD1	TRBJ1-3	TRBV9	15	-	TGTGCCAGCAGCGTGGACAGGGGGATAGGAAACACCATATATTTT	CASSVDRGIGNTIYF
-	TRBJ2-6	TRBV6-5	16	-	TGTGCCAGCAGTTACTCAGGCGGCTCTGGGGCCAACGTCCTGACTTTC	CASSYSGGSGANVLTF
-	TRBJ1-2	TRBV12-3/TRBV12-4	14	-	TGTGCCAGCAGTTCCAGGACGATTAACTATGGCTACACCTTC	CASSSRTINYGYTF
-	TRBJ2-3	TRBV19	14	-	TGTGCCAGTAGGTGGACAGACAGCACAGATACGCAGTATTTT	CASRWTDSTDTQYF
-	TRBJ2-7	TRBV20-1	15	once	TGCAGTGCTAGGCTTCAGTTAGGAAGCCCCGCCGAGCAGTACTTC	CSARLQLGSPAEQYF
TRBD2	TRBJ2-7	TRBV2	15	-	TGTGCCAGCAGTGCATCTAGCGGGGGGAATTACGAGCAGTACTTC	CASSASSGGNYEQYF
-	TRBJ1-5	TRBV4-1	15	-	TGCGCCAGCAGCGAAACTAGGGTTTTGGATCAGCCCCAGCATTTT	CASSETRVLDQPQHF
TRBD2	TRBJ2-1	TRBV24-1	19	-	TGTGCCACCAGTGACCAGACTAGCGGGGACTTTAGCTCCTACAATGAGCAGTTCTTC	CATSDQTSGDFSSYNEQFF
-	TRBJ1-2	TRBV18	13	-	TGTGCCAGCTCATCGTCCCAGAACTATGGCTACACCTTC	CASSSSQNYGYTF
-	TRBJ2-7	TRBV29-1	12	-	TGCAGCGTTCGGCAGGGCCAGAGGGAGCAGTACTTC	CSVRQGQREQYF
-	TRBJ1-2	TRBV15	16	-	TGTGCCACCAGCAGAGGTTTGGACCCCGGGAACTATGGCTACACCTTC	CATSRGLDPGNYGYTF
TRBD2	TRBJ2-3	TRBV29-1	16	once	TGCAGCGTTGGAGGACGGTCTAGCGGTTTCACAGATACGCAGTATTTT	CSVGGRSSGFTDTQYF
-	TRBJ1-5	TRBV19	14	-	TGTGCCAGTAGCCAGGGTCGTGGCAATCAGCCCCAGCATTTT	CASSQGRGNQPQHF
-	TRBJ1-5	TRBV6-2/TRBV6-3	16	-	TGTGCCAGCGGAGTGGGGCGCCGGAAAAACAATCAGCCCCAGCATTTT	CASGVGRRKNNQPQHF
-	TRBJ1-4	TRBV2	14	-	TGTGCCAGCAGTGAAAGGACCCTGGGGGAAAAACTGTTTTTT	CASSERTLGEKLFF
-	TRBJ1-1	TRBV6-2/TRBV6-3	12	-	TGTGCCAGCAGTTACAGGCGCACTGAAGCTTTCTTT	CASSYRRTEAFF
-	TRBJ2-5	TRBV6-2/TRBV6-3	15	-	TGTGCCAGCAGTCCCCATCAGCAGGGGCAAGAGACCCAGTACTTC	CASSPHQQGQETQYF